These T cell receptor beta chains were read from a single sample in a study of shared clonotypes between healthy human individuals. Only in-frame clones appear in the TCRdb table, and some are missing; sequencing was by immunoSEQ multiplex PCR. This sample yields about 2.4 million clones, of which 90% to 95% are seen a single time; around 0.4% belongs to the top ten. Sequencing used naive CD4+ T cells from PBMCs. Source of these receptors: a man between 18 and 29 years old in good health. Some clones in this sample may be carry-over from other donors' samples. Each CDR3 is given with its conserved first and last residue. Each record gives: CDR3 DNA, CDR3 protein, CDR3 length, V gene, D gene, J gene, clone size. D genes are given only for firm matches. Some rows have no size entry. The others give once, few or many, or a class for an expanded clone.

TGTGCCTGGAGTGTAGGACTCTTTGGCAAGACCCAGTACTTC | CAWSVGLFGKTQYF | 14 | TRBV30 | - | TRBJ2-5 | -
TGCGCCAGCAGCTCGGACCCGACTAGCGGGTACGAGCAGTACTTC | CASSSDPTSGYEQYF | 15 | TRBV5-1 | TRBD2 | TRBJ2-7 | -
TGCGCCAGCAGCTTAGAGGGACAAGAGACCCAGTACTTC | CASSLEGQETQYF | 13 | TRBV5-1 | - | TRBJ2-5 | -
TGTGCCAGCAGTGAGGAGCGCGCCAAAAACATTCAGTACTTC | CASSEERAKNIQYF | 14 | TRBV6-1 | - | TRBJ2-4 | -
TGTGCCAGCAGTGAGGCGGGTAGTAACTATGGCTACACCTTC | CASSEAGSNYGYTF | 14 | TRBV6-1 | - | TRBJ1-2 | -
TGTGCCAGCAGTGCCCTACAGGGGGCGCAATATGGCTACACCTTC | CASSALQGAQYGYTF | 15 | TRBV6-1 | TRBD1 | TRBJ1-2 | -
TGCGCCAGCAGCTTGGACAACACCGGGGAGCTGTTTTTT | CASSLDNTGELFF | 13 | TRBV5-1 | - | TRBJ2-2 | -
TGTGCCAGCAGCCAAGCCATGGGACAGCAAGAGACCCAGTACTTC | CASSQAMGQQETQYF | 15 | TRBV4-2 | TRBD1 | TRBJ2-5 | -
TGTGCCAGCAGCTTCGACGGTGGAAACACTGAAGCTTTCTTT | CASSFDGGNTEAFF | 14 | TRBV7-9 | - | TRBJ1-1 | few
TGTGCCAGTAGCTCCGACAGGGGAAATGAAAAACTGTTTTTT | CASSSDRGNEKLFF | 14 | TRBV19 | TRBD1 | TRBJ1-4 | -
TGTGCCAGCAGCTTGCGACAGGGATCGTACAATGAGCAGTTCTTC | CASSLRQGSYNEQFF | 15 | TRBV7-3 | TRBD1 | TRBJ2-1 | -
TGTGCCAGCAGCCCGGCTGCCCCCTGGGGCGAAAAACTGTTTTTT | CASSPAAPWGEKLFF | 15 | TRBV7-6 | - | TRBJ1-4 | -
TGCGCCACACGCCTATTGTACGAGCAGTACTTC | CATRLLYEQYF | 11 | TRBV10-1 | - | TRBJ2-7 | -
TGTGCCAGCAGTTACAGGGGAACTCAGCCCCAGCATTTT | CASSYRGTQPQHF | 13 | TRBV28 | TRBD1 | TRBJ1-5 | -
TGTGCCAGCAGCTTGACAGCTACTTATGGCTACACCTTC | CASSLTATYGYTF | 13 | TRBV5-4 | - | TRBJ1-2 | -
TGCGCCAGCAGTGAGTCGGCCTTCCGGGGGGCTTTCTTT | CASSESAFRGAFF | 13 | TRBV10-2 | - | TRBJ1-1 | -
TGTGCCAGCTCACCCTTAAGGGGGGAGACCCAGTACTTC | CASSPLRGETQYF | 13 | TRBV18 | - | TRBJ2-5 | -
TGCGCCAGCAGCCCCCAGGGTTTTTCGCCCTACAATGAGCAGTTCTTC | CASSPQGFSPYNEQFF | 16 | TRBV4-3 | - | TRBJ2-1 | -
TGCGCCAGCAGCCCCGAGGGGCACTCCTACGAGCAGTACTTC | CASSPEGHSYEQYF | 14 | TRBV5-1 | - | TRBJ2-7 | -
TGTGCCAGCAGCTTAGTTGCTCAGGGGCGGTTGACTAATTCACCCCTCCACTTT | CASSLVAQGRLTNSPLHF | 18 | TRBV11-2 | - | TRBJ1-6 | -
TGTGCCAGTAGTATTGGCCGGTCCGTCCCCCGAAACACCATATATTTT | CASSIGRSVPRNTIYF | 16 | TRBV19 | - | TRBJ1-3 | once
TGTGCCAGTAGCCGAGGGGGAGCAACTAATGAAAAACTGTTTTTT | CASSRGGATNEKLFF | 15 | TRBV19 | - | TRBJ1-4 | -